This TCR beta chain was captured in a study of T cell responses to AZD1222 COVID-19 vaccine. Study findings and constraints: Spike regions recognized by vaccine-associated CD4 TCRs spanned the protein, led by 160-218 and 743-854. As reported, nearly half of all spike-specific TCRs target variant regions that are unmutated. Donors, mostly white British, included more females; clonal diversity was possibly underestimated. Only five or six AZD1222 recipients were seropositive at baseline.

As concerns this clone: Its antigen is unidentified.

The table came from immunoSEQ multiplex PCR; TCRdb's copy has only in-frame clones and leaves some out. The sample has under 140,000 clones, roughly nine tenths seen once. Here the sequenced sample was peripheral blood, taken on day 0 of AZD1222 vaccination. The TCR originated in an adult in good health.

CDR3 DNA sequence: TGCGCCAGCAGTGCCCACCCGGGACTAGCGGGAGGAAGCTACAATGAGCAGTTCTTC. Its protein is CASSAHPGLAGGSYNEQFF. V usage is TRBV10-1 and J usage is TRBJ2-1; 15 nucleotides match TRBD2. V dropped 4 bases and J dropped 3; count of bases not matched to a gene: 10. Per the germline V gene, CDR1 is WNHNN and CDR2 is SYGVQD (reference sequence). The CDR3 is made up of 19 amino acids.